This TCR beta chain was documented in a study of T cells in localized non-small cell lung cancer. Whole-study results and caveats: One tumor region alone was sequenced, and heterogeneity therefore remains possible. Adjacent lung exhibited a median of 57 among the 100 most abundant tumor clones. Among the tissues sampled, uninvolved adjacent lung had the highest T cell clonality, above tumor.

Per germline, CDR1 MDHEN and CDR2 SYDVKM. The V end lost 3 bases, the J end lost 1 base, and 6 bases lay between the germline ends. CDR3 size: 13 residues. Assay used: immunoSEQ multiplex PCR; TCRdb lists only in-frame clones, some missing. Of 61,000 or so clones listed, 86% are singletons. A word on this clone: What it binds is unknown.

J is TRBJ1-1 and V is TRBV28; unclear D gene. Specimen: peripheral blood, collected before any cancer treatment. The TCR comes from a woman between 35 and 75 years old with stage I lung adenocarcinoma. The CDR3 region has the DNA TGTGCCAGCAGTTTGCACCCGAACACTGAAGCTTTCTTT. It specifies CASSLHPNTEAFF.